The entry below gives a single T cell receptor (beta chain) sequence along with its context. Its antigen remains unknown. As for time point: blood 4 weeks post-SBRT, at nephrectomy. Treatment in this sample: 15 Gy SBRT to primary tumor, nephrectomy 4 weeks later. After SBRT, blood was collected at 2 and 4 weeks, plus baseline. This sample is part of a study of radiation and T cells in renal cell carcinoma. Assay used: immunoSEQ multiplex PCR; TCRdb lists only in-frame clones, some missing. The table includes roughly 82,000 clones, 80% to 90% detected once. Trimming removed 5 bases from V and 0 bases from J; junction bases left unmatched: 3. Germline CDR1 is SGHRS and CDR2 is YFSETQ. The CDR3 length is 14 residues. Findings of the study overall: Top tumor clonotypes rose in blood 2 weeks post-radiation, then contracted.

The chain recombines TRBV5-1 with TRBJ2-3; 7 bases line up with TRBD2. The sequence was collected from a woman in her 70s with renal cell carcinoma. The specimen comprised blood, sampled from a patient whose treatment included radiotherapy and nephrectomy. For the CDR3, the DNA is TGCGCCAGCAGTGGACTAGTGAGCACAGATACGCAGTATTTT. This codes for CASSGLVSTDTQYF.